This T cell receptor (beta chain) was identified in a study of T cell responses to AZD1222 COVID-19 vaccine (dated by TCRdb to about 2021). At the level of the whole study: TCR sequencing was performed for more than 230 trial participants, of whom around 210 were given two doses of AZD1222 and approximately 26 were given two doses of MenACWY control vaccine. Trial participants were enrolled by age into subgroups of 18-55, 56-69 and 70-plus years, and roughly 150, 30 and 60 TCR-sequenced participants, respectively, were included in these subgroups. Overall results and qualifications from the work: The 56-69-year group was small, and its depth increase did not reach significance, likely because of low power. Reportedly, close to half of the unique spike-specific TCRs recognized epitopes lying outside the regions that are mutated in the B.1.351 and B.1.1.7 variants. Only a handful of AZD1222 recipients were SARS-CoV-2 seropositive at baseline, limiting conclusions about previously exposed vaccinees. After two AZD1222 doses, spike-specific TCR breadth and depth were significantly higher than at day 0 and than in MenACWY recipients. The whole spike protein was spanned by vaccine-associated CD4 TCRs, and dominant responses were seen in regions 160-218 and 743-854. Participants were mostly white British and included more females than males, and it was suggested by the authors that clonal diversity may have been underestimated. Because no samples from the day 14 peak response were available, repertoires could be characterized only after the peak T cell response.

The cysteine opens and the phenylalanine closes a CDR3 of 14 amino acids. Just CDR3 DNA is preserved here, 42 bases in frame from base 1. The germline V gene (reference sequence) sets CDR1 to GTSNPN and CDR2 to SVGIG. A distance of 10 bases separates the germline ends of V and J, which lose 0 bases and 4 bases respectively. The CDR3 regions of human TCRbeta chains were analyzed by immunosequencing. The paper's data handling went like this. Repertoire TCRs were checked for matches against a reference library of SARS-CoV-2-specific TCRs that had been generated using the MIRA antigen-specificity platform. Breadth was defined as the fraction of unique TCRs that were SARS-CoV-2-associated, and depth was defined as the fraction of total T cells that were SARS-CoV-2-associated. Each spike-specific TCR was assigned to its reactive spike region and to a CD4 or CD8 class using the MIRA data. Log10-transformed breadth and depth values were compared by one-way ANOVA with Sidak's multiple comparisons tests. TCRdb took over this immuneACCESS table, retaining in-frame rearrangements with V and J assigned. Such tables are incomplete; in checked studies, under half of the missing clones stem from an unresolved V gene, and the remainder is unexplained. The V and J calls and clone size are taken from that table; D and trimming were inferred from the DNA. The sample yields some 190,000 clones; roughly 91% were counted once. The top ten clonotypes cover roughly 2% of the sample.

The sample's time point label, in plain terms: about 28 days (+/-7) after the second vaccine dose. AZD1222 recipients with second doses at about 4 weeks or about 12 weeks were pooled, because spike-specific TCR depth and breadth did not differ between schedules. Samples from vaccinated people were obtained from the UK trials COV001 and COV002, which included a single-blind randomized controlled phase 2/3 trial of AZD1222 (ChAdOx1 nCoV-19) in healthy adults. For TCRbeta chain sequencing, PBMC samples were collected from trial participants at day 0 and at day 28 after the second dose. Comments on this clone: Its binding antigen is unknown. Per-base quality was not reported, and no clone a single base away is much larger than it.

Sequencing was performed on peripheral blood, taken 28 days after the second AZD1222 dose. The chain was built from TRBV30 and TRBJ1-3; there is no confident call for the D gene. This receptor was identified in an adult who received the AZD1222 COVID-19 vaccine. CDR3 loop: CAWSVGNSGNTIYF. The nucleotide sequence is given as TGTGCCTGGAGTGTAGGGAATTCCGGAAACACCATATATTTT.